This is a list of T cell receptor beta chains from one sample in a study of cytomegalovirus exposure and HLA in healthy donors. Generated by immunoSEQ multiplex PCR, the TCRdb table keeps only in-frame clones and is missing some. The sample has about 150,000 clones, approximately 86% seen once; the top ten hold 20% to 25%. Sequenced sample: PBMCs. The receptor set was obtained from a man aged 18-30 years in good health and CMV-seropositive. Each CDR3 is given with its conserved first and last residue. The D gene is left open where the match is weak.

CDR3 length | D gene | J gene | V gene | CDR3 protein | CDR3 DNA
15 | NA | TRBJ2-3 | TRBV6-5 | CASSYSPGGTDTQYF | TGTGCCAGCAGTTACTCCCCGGGTGGCACAGATACGCAGTATTTT
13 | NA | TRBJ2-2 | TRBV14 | CASSQVRAGELFF | TGTGCCAGCAGCCAAGTGAGGGCCGGGGAGCTGTTTTTT
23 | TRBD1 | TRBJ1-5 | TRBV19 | CASSPPSSGTGVSRLFSNQPQHF | TGTGCCAGTAGTCCCCCCTCTTCCGGGACAGGAGTTAGTAGGCTTTTTAGCAATCAGCCCCAGCATTTT
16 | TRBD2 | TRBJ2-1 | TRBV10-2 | CASSESGGRADNEQFF | TGCGCCAGCAGTGAGTCTGGAGGGAGGGCTGACAATGAGCAGTTCTTC
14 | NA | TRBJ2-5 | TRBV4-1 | CASSQDEGWETQYF | TGCGCCAGCAGCCAAGATGAGGGATGGGAGACCCAGTACTTC
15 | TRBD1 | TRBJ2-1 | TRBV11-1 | CASRSPGQGFNEQFF | TGTGCCAGCAGATCCCCGGGACAGGGATTCAATGAGCAGTTCTTC
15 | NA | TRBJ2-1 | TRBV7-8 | CASSLRETTYNEQFF | TGTGCCAGCAGCTTACGGGAGACCACCTACAATGAGCAGTTCTTC
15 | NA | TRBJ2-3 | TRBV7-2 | CASSLAGGGWDTQYF | TGTGCCAGCAGCTTAGCGGGGGGAGGATGGGATACGCAGTATTTT
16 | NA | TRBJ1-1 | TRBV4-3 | CASSQDNQGFRTEAFF | TGCGCCAGCAGCCAAGACAATCAGGGATTTAGAACTGAAGCTTTCTTT
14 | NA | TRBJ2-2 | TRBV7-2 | CASSLTANTGELFF | TGTGCCAGCAGCTTGACAGCGAACACCGGGGAGCTGTTTTTT
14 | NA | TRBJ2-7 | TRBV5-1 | CASSKGGGGNEQYF | TGCGCCAGCAGTAAGGGAGGTGGTGGAAACGAGCAGTACTTC